What follows is one T cell receptor beta chain and its context. The antigen remains undetermined. These data originate in a study of Tregs in tolerant kidney transplant recipients. Study at large: An approximately 3-day belatacept mixed lymphocyte reaction, sometimes plus 5-day graft donor restimulation, preceded CD4+CD25+CD127- sorting. Sorting used antibodies to exclude donor cells. The study, taken as a whole, reports: Biological reproducibility was not directly addressed, but technical replication error appeared minimal.

In germline, CDR1 is SEHNR, CDR2 FQNEAQ (reference sequence). The V gene end was trimmed by 2 bases and the J gene end by 5 bases; junction bases not matched to a gene: 6. The CDR3 sequence is 16 residues long. Sequenced by immunoSEQ multiplex PCR; TCRdb stores in-frame clones only, minus some. Here the sample spans roughly 40,000 clones, roughly 95% being singletons. The source is a human donor in good health. The sample comprised Tregs from blood cultured with allogeneic cells. The chain uses TRBV7-9 and TRBJ2-7, with 13 bases aligning to TRBD2. The CDR3 region has the DNA TGTGCCAGCAGCTTAAAGAGGACTAGCGGGAGCCACGAGCAGTACTTC. It encodes CASSLKRTSGSHEQYF.